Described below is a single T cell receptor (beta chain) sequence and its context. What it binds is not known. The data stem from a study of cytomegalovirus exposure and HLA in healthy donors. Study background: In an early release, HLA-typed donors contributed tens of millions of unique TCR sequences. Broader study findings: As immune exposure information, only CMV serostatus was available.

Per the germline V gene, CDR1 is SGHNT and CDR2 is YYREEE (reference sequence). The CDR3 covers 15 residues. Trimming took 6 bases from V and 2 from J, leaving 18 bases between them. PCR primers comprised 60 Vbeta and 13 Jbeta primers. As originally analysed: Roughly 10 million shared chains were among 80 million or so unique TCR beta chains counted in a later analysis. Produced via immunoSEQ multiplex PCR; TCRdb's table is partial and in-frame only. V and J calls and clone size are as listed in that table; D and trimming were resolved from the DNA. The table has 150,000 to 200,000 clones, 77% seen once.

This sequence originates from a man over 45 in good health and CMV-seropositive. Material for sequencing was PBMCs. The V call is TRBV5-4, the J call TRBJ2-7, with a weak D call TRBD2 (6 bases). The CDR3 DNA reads TGTGCCAGCAACACGGTCGAGCGGGTGGCCTACGAGCAGTACTTC. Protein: CASNTVERVAYEQYF.